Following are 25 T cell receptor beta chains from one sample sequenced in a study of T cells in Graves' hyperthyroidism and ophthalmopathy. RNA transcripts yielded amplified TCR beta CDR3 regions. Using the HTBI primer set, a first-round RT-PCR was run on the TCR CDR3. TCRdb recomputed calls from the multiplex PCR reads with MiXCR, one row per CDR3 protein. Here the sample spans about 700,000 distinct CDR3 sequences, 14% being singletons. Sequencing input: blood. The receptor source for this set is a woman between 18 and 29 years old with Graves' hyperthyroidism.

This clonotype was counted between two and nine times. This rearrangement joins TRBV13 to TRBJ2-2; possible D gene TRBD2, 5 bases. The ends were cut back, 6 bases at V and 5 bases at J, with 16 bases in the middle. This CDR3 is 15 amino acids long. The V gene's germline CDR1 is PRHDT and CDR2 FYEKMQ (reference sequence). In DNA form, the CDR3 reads TGTGCCAGCAGTTACTGGAAGGGCGGGACCGGGGAGCTGTTTTTT. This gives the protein CASSYWKGGTGELFF.

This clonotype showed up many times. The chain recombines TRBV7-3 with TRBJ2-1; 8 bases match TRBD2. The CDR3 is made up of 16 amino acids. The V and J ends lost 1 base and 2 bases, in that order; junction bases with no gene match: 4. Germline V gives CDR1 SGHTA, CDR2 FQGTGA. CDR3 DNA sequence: TGTGCCAGCAGCTTAAGAGGCGGGAGGACCTACAATGAGCAGTTCTTC. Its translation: CASSLRGGRTYNEQFF.

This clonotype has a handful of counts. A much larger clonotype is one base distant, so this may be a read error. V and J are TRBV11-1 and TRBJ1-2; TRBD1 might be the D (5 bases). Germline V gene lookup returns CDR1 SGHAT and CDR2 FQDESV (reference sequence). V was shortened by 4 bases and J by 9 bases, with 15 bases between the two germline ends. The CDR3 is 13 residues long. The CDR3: CASSSTQGGRYTF. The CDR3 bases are TGTGCCAGCAGCTCAACCCAGGGTGGACGCTACACCTTC.

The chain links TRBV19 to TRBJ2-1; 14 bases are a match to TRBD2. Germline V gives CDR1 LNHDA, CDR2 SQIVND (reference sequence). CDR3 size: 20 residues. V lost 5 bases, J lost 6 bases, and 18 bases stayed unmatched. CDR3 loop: CASSAVARSGLAGGSNEQFF. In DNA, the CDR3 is TGTGCCAGTAGTGCAGTAGCCCGGTCCGGACTAGCGGGAGGTTCCAATGAGCAGTTCTTC.

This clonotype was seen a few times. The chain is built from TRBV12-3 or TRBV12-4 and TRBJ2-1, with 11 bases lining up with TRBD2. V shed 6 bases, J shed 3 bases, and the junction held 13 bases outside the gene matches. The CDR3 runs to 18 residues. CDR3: CASRPGLAATTGYNEQFF. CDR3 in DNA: TGTGCCAGCAGACCGGGACTAGCGGCTACGACGGGCTACAATGAGCAGTTCTTC.

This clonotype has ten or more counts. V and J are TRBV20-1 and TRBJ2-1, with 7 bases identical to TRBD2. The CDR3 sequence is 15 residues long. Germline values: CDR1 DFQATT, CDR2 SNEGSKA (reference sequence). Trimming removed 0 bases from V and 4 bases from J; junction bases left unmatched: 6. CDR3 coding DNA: TGCAGTGCTAGAGATTACACTAGCGATTACAATGAGCAGTTCTTC. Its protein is CSARDYTSDYNEQFF.

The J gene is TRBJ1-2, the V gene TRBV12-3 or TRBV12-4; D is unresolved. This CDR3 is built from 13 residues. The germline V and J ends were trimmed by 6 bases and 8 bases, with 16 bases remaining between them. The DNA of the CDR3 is TGTGCCAGCAGCCCCGGACTCCTTGGAGGCTACACCTTC. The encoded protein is CASSPGLLGGYTF.

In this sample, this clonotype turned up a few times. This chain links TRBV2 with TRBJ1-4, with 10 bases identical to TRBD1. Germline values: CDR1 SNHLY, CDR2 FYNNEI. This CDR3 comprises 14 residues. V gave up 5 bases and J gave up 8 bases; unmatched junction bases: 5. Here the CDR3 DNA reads TGTGCCAGCAGTCAGGACAGGGGGAGGGAAAAACTGTTTTTT. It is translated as CASSQDRGREKLFF.

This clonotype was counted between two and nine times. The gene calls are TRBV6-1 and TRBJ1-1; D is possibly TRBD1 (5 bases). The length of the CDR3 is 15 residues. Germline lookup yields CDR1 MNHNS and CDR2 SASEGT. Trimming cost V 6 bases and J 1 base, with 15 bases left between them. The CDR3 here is CASRYQGYPNTEAFF. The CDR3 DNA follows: TGTGCCAGCAGATATCAGGGATACCCGAACACTGAAGCTTTCTTT.

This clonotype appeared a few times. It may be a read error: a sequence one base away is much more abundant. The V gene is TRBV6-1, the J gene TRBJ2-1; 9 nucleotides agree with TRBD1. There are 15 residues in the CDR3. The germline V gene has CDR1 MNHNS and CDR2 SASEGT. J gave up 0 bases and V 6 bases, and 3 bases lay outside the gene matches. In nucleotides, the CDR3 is TGTGCCAGCAGGGGGACAGGGAGCTCCTACAATGAGCAGTTCTTC. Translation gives CASRGTGSSYNEQFF.

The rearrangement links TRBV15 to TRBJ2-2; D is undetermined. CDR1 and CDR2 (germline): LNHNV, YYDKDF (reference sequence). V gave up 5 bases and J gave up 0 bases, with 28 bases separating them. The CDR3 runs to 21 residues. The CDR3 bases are TGTGCCACCAGCCCCTTACCTCTCCCAGGTTCACAAGGTTCGAACACCGGGGAGCTGTTTTTT. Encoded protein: CATSPLPLPGSQGSNTGELFF. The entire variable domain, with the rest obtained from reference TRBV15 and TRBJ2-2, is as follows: DAMVIQNPRYQVTQFGKPVTLSCSQTLNHNVMYWYQQKSSQAPKLLFHYYDKDFNNEADTPDNFQSRRPNTSFCFLDIRSPGLGDTAMYLCATSPLPLPGSQGSNTGELFFGEGSRLTVL.

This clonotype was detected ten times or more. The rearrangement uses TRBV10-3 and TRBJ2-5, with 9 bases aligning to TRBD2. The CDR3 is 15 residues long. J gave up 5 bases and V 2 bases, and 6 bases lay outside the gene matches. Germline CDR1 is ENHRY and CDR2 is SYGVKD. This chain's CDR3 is CAISEDGTSSETQYF. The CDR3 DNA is TGTGCCATCAGTGAGGACGGGACTAGCTCGGAGACCCAGTACTTC.

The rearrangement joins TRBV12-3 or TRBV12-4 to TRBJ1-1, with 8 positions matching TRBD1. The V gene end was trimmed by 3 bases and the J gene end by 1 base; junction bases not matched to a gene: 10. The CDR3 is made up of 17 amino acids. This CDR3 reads CASSFRNKGTGNTEAFF. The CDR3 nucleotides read TGTGCCAGCAGTTTTCGGAACAAGGGGACAGGGAACACTGAAGCTTTCTTT.

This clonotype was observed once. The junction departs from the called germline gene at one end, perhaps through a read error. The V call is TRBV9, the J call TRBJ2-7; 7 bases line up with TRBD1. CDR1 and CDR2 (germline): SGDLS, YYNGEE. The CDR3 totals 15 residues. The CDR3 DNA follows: TGTGGCAGCAGCCCGACGACAGGGACCAATTACGAGCAGTACTTC. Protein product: CGSSPTTGTNYEQYF.

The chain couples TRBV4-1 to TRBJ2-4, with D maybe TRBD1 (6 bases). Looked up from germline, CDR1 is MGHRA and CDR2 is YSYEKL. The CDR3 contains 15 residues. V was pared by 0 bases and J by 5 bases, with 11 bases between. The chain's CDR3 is CASSQDLGTQNIQYF. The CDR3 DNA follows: TGCGCCAGCAGCCAAGATCTTGGGACACAAAACATTCAGTACTTC.

The CDR3 coding sequence is TGTGCCACCAGTGATGGGACTAGCGGGAGGCCCTACAATGAGCAGTTCTTC. Its translation: CATSDGTSGRPYNEQFF. The gene calls are TRBV24-1 and TRBJ2-1, with 15 bases fitting TRBD2. Per germline, CDR1 KGHDR and CDR2 SFDVKD. V lost 3 bases, J lost 2 bases, and 1 base stayed unmatched. The CDR3 has 17 residues.

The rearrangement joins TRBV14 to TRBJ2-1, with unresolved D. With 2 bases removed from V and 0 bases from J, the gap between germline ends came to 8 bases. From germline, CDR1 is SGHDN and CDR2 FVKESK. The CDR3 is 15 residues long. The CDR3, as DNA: TGTGCCAGCAGCCAATACTTGAGCTCCTACAATGAGCAGTTCTTC. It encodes CASSQYLSSYNEQFF.

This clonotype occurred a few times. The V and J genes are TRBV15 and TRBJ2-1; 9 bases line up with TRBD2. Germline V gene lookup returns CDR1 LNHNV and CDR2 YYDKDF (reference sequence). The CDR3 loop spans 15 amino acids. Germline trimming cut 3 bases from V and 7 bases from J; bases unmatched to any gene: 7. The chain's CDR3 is CATSSVSGSNNEQFF. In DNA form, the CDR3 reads TGTGCCACCAGCAGTGTTAGCGGGAGCAATAATGAGCAGTTCTTC.

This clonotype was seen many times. The CDR3 bases are TGCAGTGCTCGGGGGCCAGGCAATCAGCCCCAGCATTTT. It codes for CSARGPGNQPQHF. The chain links TRBV20-1 to TRBJ1-5, with a weak D call TRBD1 (6 bases). The V end lost 5 bases, the J end lost 2 bases, and 10 bases lay between the germline ends. The CDR3 is made up of 13 amino acids. Germline-derived CDR1 and CDR2 are DFQATT and SNEGSKA (reference sequence).

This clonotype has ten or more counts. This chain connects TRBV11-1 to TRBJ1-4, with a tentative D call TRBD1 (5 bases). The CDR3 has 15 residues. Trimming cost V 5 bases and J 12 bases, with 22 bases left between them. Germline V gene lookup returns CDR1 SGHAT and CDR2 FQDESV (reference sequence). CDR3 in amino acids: CASSPTPGDGEELFF. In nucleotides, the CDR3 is TGTGCCAGCAGCCCGACCCCCGGGGACGGCGAAGAACTGTTTTTT.

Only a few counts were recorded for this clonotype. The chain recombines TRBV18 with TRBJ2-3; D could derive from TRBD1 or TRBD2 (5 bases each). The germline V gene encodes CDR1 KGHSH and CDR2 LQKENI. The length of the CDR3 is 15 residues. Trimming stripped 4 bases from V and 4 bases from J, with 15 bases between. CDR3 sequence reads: CASSQGSIEADTQYF. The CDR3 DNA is TGTGCCAGCTCACAGGGGAGCATCGAGGCAGATACGCAGTATTTT.

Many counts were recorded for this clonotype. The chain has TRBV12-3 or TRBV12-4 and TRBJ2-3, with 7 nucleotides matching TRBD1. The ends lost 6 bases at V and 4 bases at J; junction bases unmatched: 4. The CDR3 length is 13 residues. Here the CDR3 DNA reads TGTGCCAGCAGGCTGACAGGGCCAGATACGCAGTATTTT. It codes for CASRLTGPDTQYF.

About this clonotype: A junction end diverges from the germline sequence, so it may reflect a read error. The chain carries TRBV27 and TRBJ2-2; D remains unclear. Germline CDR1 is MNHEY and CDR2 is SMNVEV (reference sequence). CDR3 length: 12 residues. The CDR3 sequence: CASGLVTGELFF. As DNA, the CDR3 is TGTGCCAGCGGTTTAGTCACCGGGGAGCTGTTTTTT.

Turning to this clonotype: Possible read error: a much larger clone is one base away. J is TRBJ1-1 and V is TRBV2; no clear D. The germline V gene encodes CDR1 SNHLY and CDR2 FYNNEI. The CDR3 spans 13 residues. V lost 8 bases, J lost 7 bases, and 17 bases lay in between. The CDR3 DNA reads TGTGCCAGCGAAAGGGAAACGGGTTGTGAAGCTTTCTTT. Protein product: CASERETGCEAFF.

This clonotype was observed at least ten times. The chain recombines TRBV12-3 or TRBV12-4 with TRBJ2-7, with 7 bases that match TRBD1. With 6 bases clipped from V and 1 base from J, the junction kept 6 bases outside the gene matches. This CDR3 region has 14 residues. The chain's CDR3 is CASSSDRVSYEQYF. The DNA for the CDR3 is TGTGCCAGCAGCTCCGACAGGGTTTCCTACGAGCAGTACTTC.